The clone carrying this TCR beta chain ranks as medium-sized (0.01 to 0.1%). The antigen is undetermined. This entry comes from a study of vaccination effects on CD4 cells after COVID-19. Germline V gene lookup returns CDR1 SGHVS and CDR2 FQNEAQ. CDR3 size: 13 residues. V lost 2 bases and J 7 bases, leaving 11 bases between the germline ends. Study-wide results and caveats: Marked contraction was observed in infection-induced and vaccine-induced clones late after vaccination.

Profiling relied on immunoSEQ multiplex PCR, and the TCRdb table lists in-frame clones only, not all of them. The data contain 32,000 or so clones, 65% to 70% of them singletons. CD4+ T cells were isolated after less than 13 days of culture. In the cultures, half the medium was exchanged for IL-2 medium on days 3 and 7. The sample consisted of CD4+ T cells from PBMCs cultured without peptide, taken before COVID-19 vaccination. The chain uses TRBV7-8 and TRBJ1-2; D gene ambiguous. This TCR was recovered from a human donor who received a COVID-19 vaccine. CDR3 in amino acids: CASSLSPELGYTF. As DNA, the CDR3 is TGTGCCAGCAGCTTATCCCCGGAGCTTGGCTACACCTTC.